Following are 16 T cell receptor beta chains from one sample sequenced in a study of TIL therapy for anti-PD-1-resistant metastatic lung cancer. Sequencing used immunoSEQ v3. Measured with immunoSEQ multiplex PCR; TCRdb has only the in-frame clones, and not every one. The sample carries 55,000 or so clones, more than 80% recorded once. Time point described: pre-treatment sample, taken before nivolumab and TIL therapy. Sequenced material: blood, taken at baseline. The receptor set was obtained from a person aged 25 to 85 with non-small cell lung cancer.

The CDR3 loop is CASSLVPGGNTEAFF. CDR3 sequence (DNA): TGCGCCAGCAGCTTGGTCCCGGGGGGGAACACTGAAGCTTTCTTT. The chain uses TRBV5-1 and TRBJ1-1; D is perhaps TRBD1 (5 bases). Germline V gives CDR1 SGHRS, CDR2 YFSETQ. The CDR3 sequence is 15 residues long. Trimming stripped 0 bases from V and 1 base from J, with 10 bases between. Looking up the rest from reference TRBV5-1 and TRBJ1-1 gives the full variable domain: KAGVTQTPRYLIKTRGQQVTLSCSPISGHRSVSWYQQTPGQGLQFLFEYFSETQRNKGNFPGRFSGRQFSNSRSEMNVSTLELGDSALYLCASSLVPGGNTEAFFGQGTRLTVV.

V and J are TRBV10-3 and TRBJ2-1; TRBD1 aligns across 7 bases. The CDR3 runs 15 residues. Germline V CDR1 and CDR2: ENHRY, SYGVKD. V was pared by 4 bases and J by 5 bases, with 8 bases of the junction left unmatched. The chain's CDR3 is CAISGLWTGDNEQFF. The CDR3, as DNA: TGTGCCATCAGTGGACTTTGGACAGGTGACAATGAGCAGTTCTTC.

This clone has a handful of counts. This chain links TRBV19 with TRBJ1-4, with 8 bases lining up with TRBD1. The germline V gene has CDR1 LNHDA and CDR2 SQIVND (reference sequence). The junction had 8 bases not matched to a gene; V was cut back by 6 bases and J by 5 bases. The CDR3 spans 15 residues. The CDR3 sequence: CASSISRGLNEKLFF. The CDR3 coding sequence is TGTGCCAGTAGCATCTCCAGGGGGCTGAATGAAAAACTGTTTTTT.

This chain links TRBV5-5 with TRBJ2-1; TRBD2 matches 8 bases. The germline V gene encodes CDR1 SGHKS and CDR2 YYEKEE (reference sequence). The trim removed 2 bases at V and 1 base at J, leaving 2 bases unmatched. This CDR3 is built from 15 residues. Here the CDR3 DNA reads TGTGCCAGCAGCTTACGGGAGGGATCCTACAATGAGCAGTTCTTC. Its protein is CASSLREGSYNEQFF. Based on the CDR3 plus reference TRBV5-5 and TRBJ2-1, the full variable domain is DAGVTQSPTHLIKTRGQQVTLRCSPISGHKSVSWYQQVLGQGPQFIFQYYEKEERGRGNFPDRFSARQFPNYSSELNVNALLLGDSALYLCASSLREGSYNEQFFGPGTRLTVL.

The V gene is TRBV6-1, the J gene TRBJ2-7; D is perhaps TRBD2 (6 bases). The germline V gene encodes CDR1 MNHNS and CDR2 SASEGT. Between the trimmed V and J ends, which lost 2 bases and 2 bases, there was a span of 13 bases. The CDR3 length is 15 residues. The CDR3 DNA follows: TGTGCCAGCAGTGAACGGGCGGGGATCCCCTACGAGCAGTACTTC. This translates into CASSERAGIPYEQYF.

This clone was observed a handful of times. This chain uses TRBV15 with TRBJ2-7, with D unresolved. Per germline, CDR1 LNHNV and CDR2 YYDKDF (reference sequence). The germline V and J ends were trimmed by 1 base and 2 bases, with 9 bases remaining between them. The length of the CDR3 is 14 residues. Here the CDR3 reads CATSRVYGTYEQYF. The CDR3 DNA sequence: TGTGCCACCAGCAGAGTCTATGGAACCTACGAGCAGTACTTC.

V is TRBV18 and J is TRBJ1-1; weak D call: TRBD1 (5 bases). Germline-derived CDR1 and CDR2 are KGHSH and LQKENI. The CDR3 sequence is 15 residues long. V was pared by 6 bases and J by 3 bases, with 17 bases between. CDR3 residues: CASSPGGAGDTEAFF. CDR3 bases: TGTGCCAGCTCCCCTGGAGGGGCGGGGGACACTGAAGCTTTCTTT.

The V gene is TRBV5-1, the J gene TRBJ2-5, with 11 bases aligning to TRBD2. Germline V gives CDR1 SGHRS, CDR2 YFSETQ. The CDR3 contains 15 residues. With 7 bases clipped from V and 5 bases from J, the junction kept 10 bases outside the gene matches. The CDR3 is CASGPGLAAAETQYF. The CDR3 DNA follows: TGCGCCAGCGGACCGGGACTAGCGGCCGCGGAGACCCAGTACTTC.

The chain joins TRBV19 to TRBJ1-2, with 8 bases that match TRBD1. CDR1 LNHDA and CDR2 SQIVND come from the germline V gene (reference sequence). The trim removed 9 bases at V and 1 base at J, leaving 7 bases unmatched. The CDR3 has 14 residues. For the CDR3, the DNA is TGTGCCAGCACCCGGGACAGGAGTAACTATGGCTACACCTTC. Translating it yields CASTRDRSNYGYTF.

The rearrangement uses TRBV2 and TRBJ2-6; no firm D call. Looked up from germline, CDR1 is SNHLY and CDR2 is FYNNEI. The V end was cut by 6 bases, the J end by 2 bases, with 11 bases between. This CDR3 is built from 15 residues. DNA for the CDR3: TGTGCCAGCAGACCCAGTGGGGCTGGGGCCAACGTCCTGACTTTC. Protein product: CASRPSGAGANVLTF.

The CDR3 is CASSGKLGPGNEQFF. The CDR3 DNA reads TGTGCCAGCAGTGGGAAACTAGGCCCCGGGAATGAGCAGTTCTTC. This chain joins TRBV2 and TRBJ2-1, with a tentative D call TRBD2 (5 bases). V lost 4 bases and J 7 bases, leaving 17 bases between the germline ends. The length of the CDR3 is 15 residues. Germline-derived CDR1 and CDR2 are SNHLY and FYNNEI.

This chain uses TRBV7-3 with TRBJ2-3; either TRBD1 or TRBD2 may supply D (5 bases each). Germline V CDR1 and CDR2: SGHTA, FQGTGA. V shed 5 bases and J shed 0 bases, with 12 bases lying between them. The length of the CDR3 is 15 residues. The CDR3 reads CASSPGWGSTDTQYF. The CDR3 coding sequence is TGTGCCAGCAGCCCCGGGTGGGGGAGCACAGATACGCAGTATTTT.

The CDR3 spells CASSRVGEGRNQPQHF. In DNA, the CDR3 is TGTGCCAGCAGCCGAGTCGGGGAGGGGAGGAATCAGCCCCAGCATTTT. The chain is built from TRBV4-2 and TRBJ1-5; D possibly corresponds to TRBD1 (5 bases). Germline V CDR1 and CDR2: LGHNA, YNFKEQ. The CDR3 length is 16 residues. The V and J ends lost 4 bases and 4 bases respectively, with 17 bases between them.

This chain connects TRBV11-3 to TRBJ2-5, with TRBD1 identical over 9 bases. This CDR3 region has 14 residues. Per germline, CDR1 SGHNT and CDR2 YENEEA. The J segment lost 5 bases and the V segment lost 5 bases, leaving 6 bases of the junction unmatched. The CDR3, as DNA: TGTGCCAGCAGCATACAGGGGGCTGGGGAGACCCAGTACTTC. This translates into CASSIQGAGETQYF.

CDR3 amino acids: CASSPPDRVETQYF. The CDR3 coding sequence is TGTGCCAGCTCACCTCCTGACAGGGTCGAGACCCAGTACTTC. The rearrangement uses TRBV18 and TRBJ2-5; 7 bases map to TRBD1. This CDR3 has 14 amino acids. V lost 3 bases, J lost 5 bases, and 6 bases stayed unmatched. CDR1 and CDR2 (germline): KGHSH, LQKENI.

In this sample, this clone is medium-sized. The chain has TRBV27 and TRBJ1-5; 7 bases map to TRBD1. Trimming took 3 bases from V and 3 from J; bases not matched to a gene: 11. Per germline, CDR1 MNHEY and CDR2 SMNVEV (reference sequence). The CDR3 sequence is 17 residues long. The DNA for the CDR3 is TGTGCCAGCAGTTTCCTTCCTACAGGGGAATCCAATCAGCCCCAGCATTTT. This sequence encodes CASSFLPTGESNQPQHF.